The T cell receptor (beta chain) described here comes from a study of shared clonotypes between healthy human individuals. Study results and limitations: With few donors, the genetic and exposure-history diversity represented was limited. Larger estimated richness was generally recorded for naive subsets relative to memory subsets.

The method was immunoSEQ multiplex PCR; TCRdb's version includes in-frame clones alone and lacks a portion of them. The table has 2,100,000 or so clones, around 95% seen once; the top ten hold 0.1% to 0.15%. Note on this clone: Its antigen is undetermined.

CDR1 is SGHAT and CDR2 is FQNNGV in the germline V gene. V lost 5 bases, J lost 2 bases, and 12 bases lay in between. The CDR3 runs to 14 residues. The sequence was collected from a man aged 18 to 29 in good health. The sample consisted of naive CD4+ T cells sorted from blood. Subset here: CD45RA+ positively selected. This chain links TRBV11-2 with TRBJ2-5; a weak D match, TRBD1 (6 bases). The CDR3 reads CASSTYREQETQYF. The CDR3 coding sequence is TGTGCCAGCAGCACATACAGGGAACAAGAGACCCAGTACTTC.